This T cell receptor beta chain appears in the sequencing data of a study of regulatory T cells in long-lasting Graves disease. Study context: Treatment with antithyroid drugs for over 5 years, together with positive TSH receptor antibodies, meant persistent Graves' disease.

The V segment lost 4 bases and the J segment 4 bases; nucleotides outside the gene matches: 16. The CDR3 is made up of 19 amino acids. Germline V gene sequence: CDR1 SGHRS, CDR2 YFSETQ. Note on this clonotype: Antigen: not known.

CDR3-region Arm-PCR and iRepertoire HTBI primers produced the TCR beta libraries. TCRdb passed the multiplex PCR reads through MiXCR, listing each CDR3 protein once. The table lists nearly 350,000 distinct CDR3 sequences, around 20% of them singletons, with 29% in the top ten. Notes on the study in general: Persistent Graves' cases showed lower TCR diversity than newly diagnosed cases. Small sample size may have lowered accuracy.

Noted time point: persistent/refractory GD, antithyroid drugs over 5 years with positive TRAb. Scientists built the TCR library using RNA that was extracted from PBMCs. The material was peripheral blood mononuclear cells (PBMCs), obtained when the disease was refractory, from a patient treated with antithyroid drugs. The rearrangement joins TRBV5-1 to TRBJ2-2, with 10 bases identical to TRBD1. The receptor comes from a female donor with Graves disease. CDR3 sequence: CASSENYRGTGDRTGELFF. CDR3 DNA sequence: TGCGCCAGCAGCGAAAATTACCGAGGGACAGGGGATCGCACCGGGGAGCTGTTTTTT.